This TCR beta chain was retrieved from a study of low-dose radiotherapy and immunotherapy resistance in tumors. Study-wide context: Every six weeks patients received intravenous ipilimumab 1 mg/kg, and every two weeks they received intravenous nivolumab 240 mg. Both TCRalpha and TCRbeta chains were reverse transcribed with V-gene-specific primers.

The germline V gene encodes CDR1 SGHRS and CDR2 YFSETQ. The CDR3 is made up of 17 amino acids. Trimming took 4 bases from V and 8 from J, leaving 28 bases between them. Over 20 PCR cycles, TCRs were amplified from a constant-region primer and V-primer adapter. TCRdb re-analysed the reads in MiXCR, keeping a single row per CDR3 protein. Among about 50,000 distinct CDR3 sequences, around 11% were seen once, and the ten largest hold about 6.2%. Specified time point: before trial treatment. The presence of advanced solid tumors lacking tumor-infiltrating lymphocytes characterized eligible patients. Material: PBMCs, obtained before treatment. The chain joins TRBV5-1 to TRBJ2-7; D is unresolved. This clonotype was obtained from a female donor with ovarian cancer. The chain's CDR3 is CASSTAPATEANNKQYF. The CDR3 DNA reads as TGCGCCAGCAGCACCGCACCCGCCACAGAGGCGAATAACAAGCAGTACTTC. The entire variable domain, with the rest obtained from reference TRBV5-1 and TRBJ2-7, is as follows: KAGVTQTPRYLIKTRGQQVTLSCSPISGHRSVSWYQQTPGQGLQFLFEYFSETQRNKGNFPGRFSGRQFSNSRSEMNVSTLELGDSALYLCASSTAPATEANNKQYFGPGTRLTVT.